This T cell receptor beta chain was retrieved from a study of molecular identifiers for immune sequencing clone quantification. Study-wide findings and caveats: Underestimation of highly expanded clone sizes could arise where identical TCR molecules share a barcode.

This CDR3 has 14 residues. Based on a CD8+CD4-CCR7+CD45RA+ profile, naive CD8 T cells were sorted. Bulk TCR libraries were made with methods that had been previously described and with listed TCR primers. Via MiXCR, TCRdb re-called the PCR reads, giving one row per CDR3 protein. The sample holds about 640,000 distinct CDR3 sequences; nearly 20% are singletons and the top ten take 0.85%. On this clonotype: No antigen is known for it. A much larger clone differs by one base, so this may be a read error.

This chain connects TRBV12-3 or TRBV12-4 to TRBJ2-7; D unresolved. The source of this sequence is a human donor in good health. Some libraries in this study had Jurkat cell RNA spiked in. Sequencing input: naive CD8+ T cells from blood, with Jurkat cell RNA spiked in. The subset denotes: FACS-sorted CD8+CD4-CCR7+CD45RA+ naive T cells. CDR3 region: CASGFSHGSYEQYF. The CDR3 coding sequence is TGTGCCAGCGGTTTTAGCCACGGATCCTACGAGCAGTACTTC.